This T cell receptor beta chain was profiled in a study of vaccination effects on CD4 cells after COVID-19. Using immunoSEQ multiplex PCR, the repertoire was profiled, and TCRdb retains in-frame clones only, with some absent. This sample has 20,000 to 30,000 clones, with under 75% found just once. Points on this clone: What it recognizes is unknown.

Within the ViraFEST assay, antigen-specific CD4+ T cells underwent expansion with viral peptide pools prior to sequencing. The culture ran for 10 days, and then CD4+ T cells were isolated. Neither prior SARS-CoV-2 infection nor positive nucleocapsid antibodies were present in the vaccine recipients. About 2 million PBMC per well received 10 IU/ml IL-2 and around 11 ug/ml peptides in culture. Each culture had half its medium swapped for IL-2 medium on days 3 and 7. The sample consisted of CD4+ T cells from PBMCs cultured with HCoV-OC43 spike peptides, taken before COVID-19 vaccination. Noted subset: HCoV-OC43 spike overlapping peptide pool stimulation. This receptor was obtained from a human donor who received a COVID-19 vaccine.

The CDR3 protein is CANGGGREKGNEQFF. Written as DNA, the CDR3 is TGTGCCAATGGGGGCGGCCGGGAGAAAGGCAATGAGCAGTTCTTC. J is TRBJ2-1 and V is TRBV6-4; D could derive from TRBD1 or TRBD2 (6 bases each). The ends were cut back, 10 bases at V and 6 bases at J, with 22 bases in the middle. The CDR3 is 15 residues long. The germline gives CDR1 MRHNA, CDR2 SNTAGT.